This T cell receptor beta chain was recorded in a study of blood T cell repertoires in COVID-19. On the study more broadly: Acute and convalescent COVID-19 specimens originated in the United States, Italy and Spain. The analysed material was cDNA or gDNA that came from T cells, B-cell-depleted T cells, or PBMCs.

From germline, CDR1 is SGHVS and CDR2 FNYEAQ. The CDR3 has 15 amino acids. The V and J ends lost 5 bases and 6 bases respectively, with 16 bases between them. In the original analysis: Amplification from reference gene primers served as the basis for estimated nucleated cell counts. Here immunoSEQ multiplex PCR was the method, and the copy in TCRdb shows in-frame clones only, minus some. V and J calls and clone size follow that table, whereas D and trimming were derived from the DNA. This repertoire shows a few hundred thousand clones, approximately 83% found once; its top ten account for roughly 1.9%.

The sequence came from a man aged 25 to 45 who had recovered from COVID-19. Input material: peripheral blood. The chain joins TRBV7-6 to TRBJ2-2; the D gene is possibly TRBD2 (6 bases). The CDR3 is CASSATNSGAGELFF. Here the CDR3 DNA reads TGTGCCAGCAGCGCAACGAACTCGGGGGCCGGGGAGCTGTTTTTT.